These 21 T cell receptor beta chains share one sample of origin, sequenced in a study of T cell responses to AZD1222 COVID-19 vaccine. The protocol was immunoSEQ multiplex PCR, while the TCRdb copy is restricted to in-frame clones and leaves out a portion. The sample records over 130,000 clones, around 90% being singletons. This material consisted of peripheral blood, taken 28 days after the second AZD1222 dose. Receptors originate from an adult who received the AZD1222 COVID-19 vaccine.

The chain joins TRBV5-1 to TRBJ2-1, with D unclear. CDR3 length: 13 residues. V lost 5 bases and J lost 9, with 15 bases in between. Germline CDR1 SGHRS, CDR2 YFSETQ. The CDR3: CASSSAPRGEQFF. CDR3 DNA: TGCGCCAGCAGTTCGGCCCCCCGAGGTGAGCAGTTCTTC.

J is TRBJ2-5 and V is TRBV2; possible D gene TRBD2, 6 bases. Germline assignment: CDR1 SNHLY and CDR2 FYNNEI. This CDR3 contains 14 residues. V dropped 6 bases and J dropped 1 base, with 12 bases sitting between them. In nucleotides, the CDR3 is TGTGCCAGCAGAGAGTCGGGAGCCCAAGAGACCCAGTACTTC. Protein: CASRESGAQETQYF.

J is TRBJ2-1 and V is TRBV12-3 or TRBV12-4; D not certain. V lost 5 bases and J 7 bases, leaving 9 bases between the germline ends. The CDR3 spans 12 residues. The CDR3 nucleotides read TGTGCCAGCAGTCCCCCCATAAATGAGCAGTTCTTC. As protein: CASSPPINEQFF.

CDR3 in amino acids: CASSRPLGRSNSPLHF. The CDR3 bases are TGTGCCAGCAGCCGACCGCTAGGAAGGAGCAATTCACCCCTCCACTTT. The chain recombines TRBV11-2 with TRBJ1-6; D is undetermined. Per germline, CDR1 SGHAT and CDR2 FQNNGV. This CDR3 contains 16 residues. Trimming removed 5 bases from V and 7 bases from J, with 18 bases in between.

The V and J genes are TRBV2 and TRBJ1-5; no definite D call. CDR1 and CDR2 (germline): SNHLY, FYNNEI. The CDR3 sequence is 12 residues long. V lost 3 bases, J lost 5 bases, and 5 bases lay in between. The CDR3 protein is CASSEDDQPQHF. The DNA for the CDR3 is TGTGCCAGCAGTGAGGATGATCAGCCCCAGCATTTT. The full variable domain, with the rest looked up from reference TRBV2 and TRBJ1-5, is EPEVTQTPSHQVTQMGQEVILRCVPISNHLYFYWYRQILGQKVEFLVSFYNNEISEKSEIFDDQFSVERPDGSNFTLKIRSTKLEDSAMYFCASSEDDQPQHFGDGTRLSIL.

The V call is TRBV7-9, the J call TRBJ2-7, with 7 bases matching TRBD2. Germline V gives CDR1 SEHNR, CDR2 FQNEAQ (reference sequence). The CDR3 spans 13 residues. V was clipped by 3 bases and J by 6 bases; unmatched bases: 5. For the CDR3, the DNA is TGTGCCAGCAGCTTCGGACTAGAGCCCGAGCAGTACTTC. Its protein is CASSFGLEPEQYF. Combining the CDR3 with reference TRBV7-9 and TRBJ2-7 gives the whole variable domain DTGVSQNPRHKITKRGQNVTFRCDPISEHNRLYWYRQTLGQGPEFLTYFQNEAQLEKSRLLSDRFSAERPKGSFSTLEIQRTEQGDSAMYLCASSFGLEPEQYFGPGTRLTVT.

The chain links TRBV6-4 to TRBJ2-2, with 10 bases matching TRBD1. Germline V gene lookup returns CDR1 MRHNA and CDR2 SNTAGT. The ends lost 9 bases at V and 4 bases at J; junction bases unmatched: 11. CDR3 length: 16 residues. In nucleotides, the CDR3 is TGTGCCAGGCTGGGGGACAGGGGAATGAGCACCGGGGAGCTGTTTTTT. As protein: CARLGDRGMSTGELFF.

The V gene is TRBV19, the J gene TRBJ1-2; D may be TRBD1 (6 bases). V shed 3 bases and J shed 1 base, with 15 bases lying between them. The CDR3 has 16 residues. CDR1 is LNHDA, CDR2 SQIVND, per germline (reference sequence). CDR3 amino acids: CASSMNSGVDNYGYTF. In DNA, the CDR3 is TGTGCCAGTAGTATGAATTCAGGGGTCGATAACTATGGCTACACCTTC. Full variable domain (outside the CDR3, taken from reference TRBV19 and TRBJ1-2): DGGITQSPKYLFRKEGQNVTLSCEQNLNHDAMYWYRQDPGQGLRLIYYSQIVNDFQKGDIAEGYSVSREKKESFPLTVTSAQKNPTAFYLCASSMNSGVDNYGYTFGSGTRLTVV.

The chain has TRBV30 and TRBJ1-5, with D possibly matching TRBD1 (6 bases). CDR1 GTSNPN and CDR2 SVGIG come from the germline V gene (reference sequence). V gave up 0 bases and J gave up 2 bases, with 11 bases separating them. CDR3 length: 15 residues. CDR3 amino acids: CAWSVGGRGNQPQHF. The CDR3 DNA follows: TGTGCCTGGAGTGTAGGGGGGAGGGGCAATCAGCCCCAGCATTTT. Full variable domain (outside the CDR3, taken from reference TRBV30 and TRBJ1-5): SQTIHQWPATLVQPVGSPLSLECTVEGTSNPNLYWYRQAAGRGLQLLFYSVGIGQISSEVPQNLSASRPQDRQFILSSKKLLLSDSGFYLCAWSVGGRGNQPQHFGDGTRLSIL.

V gene TRBV7-2 combines with J gene TRBJ2-5; no reliable D call. V dropped 3 bases and J dropped 5 bases, with 10 bases sitting between them. Per the germline V gene, CDR1 is SGHTA and CDR2 is FQGNSA. This CDR3 has 13 residues. In nucleotides, the CDR3 is TGTGCCAGCAGCTTGGATCCGCGGGAGACCCAGTACTTC. Its protein is CASSLDPRETQYF.

The rearrangement joins TRBV30 to TRBJ2-5; D may be TRBD1 (5 bases). Looked up from germline, CDR1 is GTSNPN and CDR2 is SVGIG (reference sequence). Trimming pared 0 bases from V and 4 bases from J, leaving 9 bases between. This CDR3 region has 13 residues. The CDR3 reads CAWSVTVSETQYF. The CDR3, as DNA: TGTGCCTGGAGTGTGACAGTCTCAGAGACCCAGTACTTC.

This sequence joins TRBV6-4 and TRBJ2-1, with D unresolved. CDR3 length: 14 residues. V was clipped by 6 bases and J by 0 bases, with 9 bases between them. Germline CDR1 and CDR2: MRHNA and SNTAGT. The CDR3, as DNA: TGTGCCAGCAGCCCCGGCAACTCCTACAATGAGCAGTTCTTC. Translating it yields CASSPGNSYNEQFF.

V usage is TRBV6-1 and J usage is TRBJ2-7; D perhaps matches TRBD1 (5 bases). The CDR3 contains 13 residues. Germline V CDR1 and CDR2: MNHNS, SASEGT. The germline V and J ends were trimmed by 2 bases and 1 base, with 6 bases remaining between them. The CDR3 reads CASSERGSYEQYF. The DNA for the CDR3 is TGTGCCAGCAGTGAAAGGGGATCCTACGAGCAGTACTTC.

The rearrangement links TRBV12-3 or TRBV12-4 to TRBJ2-2, with no clear D. The CDR3 covers 13 residues. Deletions cut 1 base from V and 7 bases from J, with 7 bases between. Here the CDR3 reads CASSLGVNGELFF. DNA for the CDR3: TGTGCCAGCAGTTTAGGGGTAAACGGGGAGCTGTTTTTT.

The CDR3 protein is CASSLEGSGGTEAFF. The CDR3 DNA reads TGTGCCAGCAGCTTGGAAGGGTCCGGGGGCACTGAAGCTTTCTTT. V gene TRBV5-4 combines with J gene TRBJ1-1; D is perhaps TRBD1 (5 bases). Germline CDR1 and CDR2: SGHNT and YYREEE (reference sequence). The CDR3 extends over 15 amino acids. V shed 0 bases and J shed 4 bases, with 13 bases lying between them.

V usage is TRBV15 and J usage is TRBJ2-7; unclear D gene. The germline CDR1 and CDR2 sequences are LNHNV and YYDKDF (reference sequence). V dropped 0 bases and J dropped 3 bases, with 18 bases sitting between them. The CDR3 extends over 17 amino acids. The DNA of the CDR3 is TGTGCCACCAGCAGAGATCCGACGGCAAAGGGAAGCTACGAGCAGTACTTC. Amino acids: CATSRDPTAKGSYEQYF.

This clone was found once. The CDR3 protein is CASSRTSASSYNEQFF. In nucleotides, the CDR3 is TGTGCCAGCAGCCGGACTAGCGCGAGCTCCTACAATGAGCAGTTCTTC. V usage is TRBV7-2 and J usage is TRBJ2-1, with TRBD2 matching 9 bases. The length of the CDR3 is 16 residues. V trimming: 5 bases; J trimming: 0 bases; junction bases outside the gene matches: 5. Germline V lookup: CDR1 SGHTA, CDR2 FQGNSA.

V and J are TRBV19 and TRBJ1-5; 7 positions agree with TRBD1. Per germline, CDR1 LNHDA and CDR2 SQIVND (reference sequence). This CDR3 comprises 17 residues. Trimming cost V 3 bases and J 0 bases; bases outside gene matches: 8. CDR3 DNA: TGTGCCAGTAGTATCTCTATGGGACAGATTAGCAATCAGCCCCAGCATTTT. This gives the protein CASSISMGQISNQPQHF.

The J gene is TRBJ1-1, the V gene TRBV6-5, with TRBD1 matching 10 bases. Germline V gene lookup returns CDR1 MNHEY and CDR2 SVGAGI. The CDR3 sequence is 14 residues long. V shed 10 bases, J shed 2 bases, and the junction held 7 bases outside the gene matches. The CDR3 DNA reads TGTGCCACCTGGACAGGGGGTGGAAACACTGAAGCTTTCTTT. This encodes CATWTGGGNTEAFF.

Points on this clone: At one end the junction does not follow the germline gene, possibly because of a read error. The rearrangement joins TRBV7-9 to TRBJ1-3; D is unclear. CDR3 size: 13 residues. Germline CDR1 SEHNR, CDR2 FQNEAQ (reference sequence). CDR3 sequence (DNA): TGTGCAAGCAAGTCAACCTCTGGAAACACCATATATTTT. It specifies CASKSTSGNTIYF.

The J gene is TRBJ2-7, the V gene TRBV7-2; D is possibly TRBD1 (5 bases). The CDR3 loop spans 12 amino acids. V lost 4 bases and J 3 bases, leaving 7 bases between the germline ends. Per the germline V gene, CDR1 is SGHTA and CDR2 is FQGNSA. Here the CDR3 DNA reads TGTGCCAGCAGCTCCAGGGTCTACGAGCAGTACTTC. Its translation is CASSSRVYEQYF. Full variable domain (missing parts from reference TRBV7-2 and TRBJ2-7): GAGVSQSPSNKVTEKGKDVELRCDPISGHTALYWYRQSLGQGLEFLIYFQGNSAPDKSGLPSDRFSAERTGGSVSTLTIQRTQQEDSAVYLCASSSRVYEQYFGPGTRLTVT.